This TCR beta chain emerged from a study of blood T cells in healthy people across ages (dated by TCRdb to between 2014 and 2016). Regarding the research as a whole: In model experiments, template switching captured about one uniquely barcoded TCR beta cDNA molecule for every two T cells. The donors were divided into four age groups: young (average approximately 17 years), middle-aged (about 39), aged (roughly 60) and long-lived (82). Donors of different ages were randomly distributed across sequencing lanes to avoid experimental bias. Two additional independent replicas of 1 million unique cDNA reads from the same blood draw were analyzed for two donors (one aged 18 to 30 and one aged 80 or older). Using deep sequencing normalized with unique cDNA molecular identifiers, the study measured how TCR beta repertoire diversity changes with age. Findings and caveats that apply to the study as a whole: Estimates of total diversity based on one million sequenced T cells were regarded as lower bounds and as underestimates. Donor CMV infection status was unknown, potentially confounding age-related changes in expanded clonotypes. Compared with the aged group, the long-lived group had more naive CD4+ T cells, fewer expanded clones and increased TCR diversity, a pattern suggesting age selection. There was a strong correlation between observed TCR beta diversity and the percentage of naive T cells measured by flow cytometry. Bulk unsorted PBMC profiling prevented conclusive comparison of naive and antigen-experienced compartments. As age increased, observed TCR beta diversity per million T cells dropped in a roughly linear way, and a significant reduction was already evident by age roughly 40.

This clonotype was observed a few times. The clone's antigen remains unknown. No base quality values were provided; no much bigger clone lies one nucleotide off. Library method: 5' RACE. TCRdb shows the sequencer as Illumina HiSeq 2500. A second 7 to 11 cycle PCR used a sample-barcoded 5' primer and a J-beta primer mix. A template-switch 5' adaptor carrying 12 random nucleotides introduced a unique molecular identifier onto each TCR beta cDNA molecule. Each sample yielded at least 3 million CDR3-containing paired-end reads. All of the RNA was converted into first-strand cDNA using the Mint cDNA synthesis kit, with a TRBC-specific oligonucleotide serving as the primer. All cDNA was treated with uracil-DNA glycosylase and then went through a first 18-cycle PCR with the universal primers M1SS and BC2_uni_R. Concerning the study's data processing: Each sample was normalized by randomly selecting 1 million high-quality reads, each carrying a distinct molecular identifier. Instead of being binned into consensus sequences, reads that shared molecular identifiers were thrown out. MiTCR, run with a Q25 quality threshold and the strictest error-elimination algorithm, handled CDR3 identification, clonotype clustering and error correction. A nonparametric unseen species model with Euler transformation was used to estimate a lower bound on total TCR beta diversity. TCRdb handled the public reads itself, with Q25 trimming in fastp and clone calling in MiXCR, and kept productive beta chains. Every CDR3 protein is listed once, alongside the most common genes and DNA of its rows. For this entry, the V and J calls and clone size follow TCRdb and not the study's own pipeline. The sample table holds roughly 1.6 million distinct CDR3 sequences, of which about 32% were seen once. The leading ten clones occupy around 11% of the sample.

CDR1 and CDR2 (MDHEN, SYDVKM) derive from the germline V gene. V trim: 10 bases; J trim: 0 bases; unmatched bases: 11. The CDR3 covers 16 residues, taking in both the cysteine and the phenylalanine. The entry retains the CDR3 DNA only, 48 bases that are in frame from base 1. Donors were 39 systemically healthy Caucasian individuals from Russia aged roughly 6 to 100 years. Approximately 10 milliliters of peripheral blood were collected from each donor into EDTA-treated Vacutainer tubes. Ficoll-Paque density-gradient centrifugation was used to isolate PBMCs, with at least 6.5 million per sample. Total RNA, at least 5.5 micrograms per sample, was extracted from PBMCs with Trizol reagent. Naive CD45RAhigh/CD27high T cell percentages were measured by flow cytometry on a PBMC aliquot from every donor.

Source material: blood. Rearrangement joined TRBV28 to TRBJ2-7, and 11 junctional nucleotides match TRBD1. The sequence derives from a woman aged 25 to 39 in good health. The sequenced DNA is TGTGCCACCCAAGGGACAGGGGGTTTCACCTCCTACGAGCAGTACTTC. Its product reads: CATQGTGGFTSYEQYF.